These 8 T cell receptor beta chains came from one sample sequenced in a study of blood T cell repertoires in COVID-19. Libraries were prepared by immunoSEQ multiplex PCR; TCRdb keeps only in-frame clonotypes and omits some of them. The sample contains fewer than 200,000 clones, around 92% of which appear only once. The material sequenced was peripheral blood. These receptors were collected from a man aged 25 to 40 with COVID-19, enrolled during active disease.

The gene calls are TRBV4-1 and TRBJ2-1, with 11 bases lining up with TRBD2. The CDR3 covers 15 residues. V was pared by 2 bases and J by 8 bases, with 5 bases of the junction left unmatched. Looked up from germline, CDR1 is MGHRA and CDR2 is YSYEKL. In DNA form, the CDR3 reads TGCGCCAGCAGCCAACTAGCGGGGGGCCGTTATGAGCAGTTCTTC. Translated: CASSQLAGGRYEQFF.

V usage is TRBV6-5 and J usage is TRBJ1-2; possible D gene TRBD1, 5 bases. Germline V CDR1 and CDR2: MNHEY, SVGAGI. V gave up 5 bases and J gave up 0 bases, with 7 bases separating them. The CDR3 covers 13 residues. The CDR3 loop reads CASSQGSNYGYTF. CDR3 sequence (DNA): TGTGCCAGCAGTCAGGGTTCTAACTATGGCTACACCTTC.

In DNA form, the CDR3 reads TGCGCCAGCAGCCAAGGCTTGGGGGTGGGGGCGACCCAGTACTTC. Its translation is CASSQGLGVGATQYF. The chain is built from TRBV4-3 and TRBJ2-5; TRBD1 is a possible D gene (6 bases). Trimming shortened V by 1 base and J by 7 bases, and 16 bases separated the two germline ends. This CDR3 contains 15 residues. CDR1 and CDR2 (germline): LGHNA, YSLEER.

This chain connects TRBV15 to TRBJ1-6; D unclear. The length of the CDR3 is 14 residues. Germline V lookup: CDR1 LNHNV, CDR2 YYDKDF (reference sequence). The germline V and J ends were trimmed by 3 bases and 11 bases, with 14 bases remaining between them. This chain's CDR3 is CATSRATTVTPLHF. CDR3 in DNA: TGTGCCACCAGCAGGGCCACCACAGTTACACCCCTCCACTTT. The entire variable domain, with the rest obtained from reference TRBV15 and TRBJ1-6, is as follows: DAMVIQNPRYQVTQFGKPVTLSCSQTLNHNVMYWYQQKSSQAPKLLFHYYDKDFNNEADTPDNFQSRRPNTSFCFLDIRSPGLGDTAMYLCATSRATTVTPLHFGNGTRLTVT.

The CDR3 bases are TGCGCCAGCAGCGGACAGGGGAGCTATGGCTACACCTTC. Translating gives CASSGQGSYGYTF. The gene calls are TRBV5-1 and TRBJ1-2, with 9 bases lining up with TRBD1. The CDR3 has 13 residues. V was pared by 4 bases and J by 4 bases, with 2 bases of the junction left unmatched. Looked up from germline, CDR1 is SGHRS and CDR2 is YFSETQ.

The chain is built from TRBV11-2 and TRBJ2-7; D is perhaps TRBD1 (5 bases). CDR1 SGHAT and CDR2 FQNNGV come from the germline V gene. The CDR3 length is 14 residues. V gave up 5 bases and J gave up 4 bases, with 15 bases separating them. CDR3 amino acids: CASSPSSTVYEQYF. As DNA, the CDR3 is TGTGCCAGCAGCCCAAGTTCGACAGTTTACGAGCAGTACTTC.

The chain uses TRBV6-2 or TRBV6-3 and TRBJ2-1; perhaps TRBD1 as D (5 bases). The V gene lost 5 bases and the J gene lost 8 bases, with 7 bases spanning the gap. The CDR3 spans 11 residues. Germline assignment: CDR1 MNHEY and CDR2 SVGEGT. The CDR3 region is CASSVRDEQFF. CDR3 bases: TGTGCCAGCAGTGTCAGGGATGAGCAGTTCTTC.

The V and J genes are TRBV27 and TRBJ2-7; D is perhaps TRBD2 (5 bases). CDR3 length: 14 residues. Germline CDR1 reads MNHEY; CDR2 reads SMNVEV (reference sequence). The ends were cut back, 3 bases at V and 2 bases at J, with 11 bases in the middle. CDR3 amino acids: CASSFGGPTYEQYF. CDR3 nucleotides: TGTGCCAGCAGTTTCGGCGGGCCAACCTACGAGCAGTACTTC.